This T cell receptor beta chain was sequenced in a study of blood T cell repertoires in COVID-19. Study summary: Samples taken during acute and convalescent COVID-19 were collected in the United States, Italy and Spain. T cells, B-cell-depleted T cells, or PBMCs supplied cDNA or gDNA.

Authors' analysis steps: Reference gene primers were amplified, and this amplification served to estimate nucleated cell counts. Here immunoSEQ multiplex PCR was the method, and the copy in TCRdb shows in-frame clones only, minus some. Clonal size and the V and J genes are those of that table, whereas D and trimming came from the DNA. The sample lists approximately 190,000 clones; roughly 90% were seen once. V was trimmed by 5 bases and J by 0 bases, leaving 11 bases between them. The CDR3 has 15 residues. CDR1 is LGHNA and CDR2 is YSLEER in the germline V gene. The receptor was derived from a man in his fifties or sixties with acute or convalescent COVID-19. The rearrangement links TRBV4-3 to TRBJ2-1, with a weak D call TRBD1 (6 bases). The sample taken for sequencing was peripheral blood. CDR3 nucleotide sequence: TGCGCCAGCAGCATACAGGGAGTCTCCTACAATGAGCAGTTCTTC. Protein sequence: CASSIQGVSYNEQFF.